The rows below give T cell receptor beta chains drawn from one sample of a study of blood T cell repertoires in COVID-19. Clones were sequenced by immunoSEQ multiplex PCR, and TCRdb holds only the in-frame ones, with some missing. The sample consists of more than 450,000 clones, 75% to 90% of them appearing once. Input material: PBMCs or T cells enriched from blood (not recorded which). Every receptor here comes from a woman between 18 and 29 years old who had recovered from COVID-19. Both conserved end residues are part of each CDR3. D genes are given only for firm matches. The size entry is marked missing in some rows and otherwise reads once, few, many or a size class.

TRBV30,NA,TRBJ2-2,16,TRBD2,TGTGCCTGGAGTCCAACCTCGGGACTACCCCCCGGGGAGCTGTTTTTT,CAWSPTSGLPPGELFF
TRBV7-2,few,TRBJ1-1,15,TRBD1,TGTGCCAGCAGCCCAGTACAGGGGGCGACGGCTGAAGCTTTCTTT,CASSPVQGATAEAFF
TRBV6-5,NA,TRBJ1-2,13,NA,TGTGCCATTCGGACAGATTATAACTATGGCTACACCTTC,CAIRTDYNYGYTF
TRBV16,NA,TRBJ1-1,12,TRBD1,TGTGCCAGCAGCCGCGGACAGGGAGGGACTTTCTTT,CASSRGQGGTFF
TRBV30,NA,TRBJ1-1,17,TRBD1,TGTGCCTGGAGTTTGCGGGACAGGCTTCTACTGAACACTGAAGCTTTCTTT,CAWSLRDRLLLNTEAFF
TRBV21-1,NA,TRBJ2-7,16,NA,TGTGCCAGCAGAAAAGGGCGACAGGTACACTCCTACGAGCAGTACTTC,CASRKGRQVHSYEQYF
TRBV4-1,NA,TRBJ1-1,16,NA,TGCGCCAGCAGCCCTCGGGGGGAAAGGATTAACACTGAAGCTTTCTTT,CASSPRGERINTEAFF
TRBV7-2,NA,TRBJ2-2,16,NA,TGTGCCAGCAGCTGGGGCCCAGTAGGGGTGGTCGGGGAGCTGTTTTTT,CASSWGPVGVVGELFF
TRBV12-3/TRBV12-4,once,TRBJ2-1,13,NA,TGTGCCAGCAGTTTGTCGGTGAACAATGAGCAGTTCTTC,CASSLSVNNEQFF
TRBV5-4,NA,TRBJ1-2,15,TRBD1,TGTGCCAGCAGCGTCGCCGGGACAGGGGGCGATGGCTACACCTTC,CASSVAGTGGDGYTF
TRBV4-1,NA,TRBJ2-1,15,TRBD2,TGCGCCAGCAACTCTGGGACTAGGAATTGGGATGAGCAGTTCTTC,CASNSGTRNWDEQFF
TRBV19,NA,TRBJ1-3,10,NA,TGTGCCAGGCCCAGGGGATCCATATATTTT,CARPRGSIYF
TRBV19,NA,TRBJ2-6,16,TRBD2,TGTGCCAGTAGTCCGCTGGGGGGGATTGGGGCCAACGTCCTGACTTTC,CASSPLGGIGANVLTF
TRBV7-9,once,TRBJ1-1,15,NA,TGTGCCAGCAGCTCGGCCGGGGATTACTACACTGAAGCTTTCTTT,CASSSAGDYYTEAFF
TRBV2,NA,TRBJ1-4,12,TRBD1,TGTGCCACCGGGACAGAAGAAGAAAAACTGTTTTTT,CATGTEEEKLFF
TRBV5-1,NA,TRBJ1-1,14,NA,TGCGCCAGCAGCTCGGAGATCCTGAACACTGAAGCTTTCTTT,CASSSEILNTEAFF
TRBV19,NA,TRBJ1-5,17,NA,TGTGCCAGTAGCCTCGGTCTCGTCGGGGGGAGCAATCAGCCCCAGCATTTT,CASSLGLVGGSNQPQHF
TRBV7-9,NA,TRBJ1-2,14,TRBD1,TGTGCCAGCAGCTTTGGGACAGGGTCAGGGGGCTACACCTTC,CASSFGTGSGGYTF
TRBV3-1/TRBV3-2,NA,TRBJ2-2,16,NA,TGTGCCAGCAGCCCGCGGGGGCAGGGAGACACCGGGGAGCTGTTTTTT,CASSPRGQGDTGELFF
TRBV14,NA,TRBJ2-1,13,NA,TGTGCCAGCAGCCAAGCGGAGGCGGGAGAGCAGTTCTTC,CASSQAEAGEQFF
TRBV30,NA,TRBJ1-1,13,NA,TGTGCCTGGACTCGACAGTCGAACACTGAAGCTTTCTTT,CAWTRQSNTEAFF
TRBV4-2,medium-sized,TRBJ1-5,13,NA,TGTGCCAGCAGCCAAGATCTGGTGCGGCCCCAGCATTTT,CASSQDLVRPQHF
TRBV11-2,NA,TRBJ1-5,16,NA,TGTGCCAGCAGCCCTTCGACAGCCCTTAGCAATCAGCCCCAGCATTTT,CASSPSTALSNQPQHF
TRBV6-1,NA,TRBJ1-5,14,NA,TGTGCCAGCAGTGAGACAATAGGCAATCAGCCCCAGCATTTT,CASSETIGNQPQHF
TRBV19,NA,TRBJ1-1,13,NA,TGTGCCAGTAGTATAAGCCCGAACACTGAAGCTTTCTTT,CASSISPNTEAFF
TRBV7-2,NA,TRBJ2-5,18,NA,TGTGCCAGCAGCTTAGGGGGGCCCTCTAGCGGTGAATGGGAGACCCAGTACTTC,CASSLGGPSSGEWETQYF
TRBV25-1,NA,TRBJ1-5,12,NA,TGTGCCAGCAGTGAATCTTCGGGGCCCCAGCATTTT,CASSESSGPQHF
TRBV6-5,NA,TRBJ2-3,13,NA,TGTGCCAGCAGCATCCGTCCCGGGGATACGCAGTATTTT,CASSIRPGDTQYF
TRBV5-1,NA,TRBJ1-5,14,NA,TGCGCCAGCAGCTCGGACGGACAAAATCAGCCCCAGCATTTT,CASSSDGQNQPQHF
TRBV30,NA,TRBJ2-3,11,NA,TGTGCCTGGACGAAGGGGGATACGCAGTATTTT,CAWTKGDTQYF
TRBV6-5,once,TRBJ2-5,12,NA,TGTGCCAGCAGTCCGTGGGCGGGGACCCAGTACTTC,CASSPWAGTQYF
TRBV3-1/TRBV3-2,NA,TRBJ1-4,15,NA,TGTGCCAGCAGCCAACTACCGGGAAAGGGCGGTGCACTGTTTTTT,CASSQLPGKGGALFF
TRBV5-1,many,TRBJ2-7,13,NA,TGCGCCAGCAGCTTGGTCCAGGGGCGAGAGCAGTACTTC,CASSLVQGREQYF
TRBV28,NA,TRBJ1-2,15,NA,TGTGCCAGCAGTTTATGGGCTCGGGGAGGGTATGGCTACACCTTC,CASSLWARGGYGYTF
TRBV4-1,NA,TRBJ2-3,21,NA,TGCGCCAGCAGCCAAGCCCACGCGTCGAGGGGGGGTACCCTCGGCCGGAATACGCAGTATTTT,CASSQAHASRGGTLGRNTQYF